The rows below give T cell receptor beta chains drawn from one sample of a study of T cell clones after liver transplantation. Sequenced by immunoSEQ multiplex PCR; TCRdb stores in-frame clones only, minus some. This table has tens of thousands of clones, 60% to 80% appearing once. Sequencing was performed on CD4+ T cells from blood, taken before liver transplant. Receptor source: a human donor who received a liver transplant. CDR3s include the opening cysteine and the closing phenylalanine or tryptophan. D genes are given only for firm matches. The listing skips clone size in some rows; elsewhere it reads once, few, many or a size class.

CASKGTSGGLGDTQYF TGTGCCAGCAAAGGGACTAGCGGGGGTCTCGGGGATACGCAGTATTTT TRBV2 TRBD2 16 . TRBJ2-3
CASSHRRGPSTDTQYF TGCGCCAGCAGTCATCGGCGGGGGCCATCCACAGATACGCAGTATTTT TRBV23-1 . 16 few TRBJ2-3
CASSPRSPYNSPLHF TGTGCCAGCAGCCCTAGATCTCCTTATAATTCACCCCTCCACTTT TRBV14 . 15 many TRBJ1-6
CAISERGQTSTDTQYF TGTGCCATCAGTGAGCGGGGACAGACCAGCACAGATACGCAGTATTTT TRBV10-3 TRBD1 16 . TRBJ2-3
CASGGAGRVTGELFF TGTGCCAGCGGCGGGGCAGGGAGAGTCACCGGGGAGCTGTTTTTT TRBV14 . 15 . TRBJ2-2
CAIRYGQGNYGYTF TGTGCCATCAGGTATGGACAGGGGAACTATGGCTACACCTTC TRBV10-3 TRBD1 14 . TRBJ1-2
CATSRAGRDNEKLFF TGTGCCACCAGCAGGGCGGGGAGGGATAATGAAAAACTGTTTTTT TRBV15 . 15 medium-sized TRBJ1-4
CASSTSPTGGRNEQFF TGTGCCAGCAGCACTAGCCCGACAGGGGGTCGCAATGAGCAGTTCTTC TRBV21-1 . 16 . TRBJ2-1
CASSWGTGGLPYEQYF TGTGCCAGCTCATGGGGGACGGGGGGGCTCCCCTACGAGCAGTACTTC TRBV18 TRBD2 16 once TRBJ2-7
CASSFSRGAHNEQFF TGTGCCAGCAGCTTTTCGCGGGGGGCCCACAATGAGCAGTTCTTC TRBV5-6 TRBD2 15 . TRBJ2-1
CASRLGPIGTDGQETQYF TGTGCAAGTCGCTTAGGTCCCATAGGGACAGACGGGCAAGAGACCCAGTACTTC TRBV12-2 . 18 . TRBJ2-5
CASSPAGLAAQETQYF TGTGCCAGCAGCCCAGCGGGACTAGCGGCTCAAGAGACCCAGTACTTC TRBV5-4 TRBD2 16 . TRBJ2-5
CASRQGPNTGELFF TGTGCCAGCAGACAGGGGCCGAACACCGGGGAGCTGTTTTTT TRBV7-3 TRBD1 14 . TRBJ2-2
CASSEDGSLQAQYF TGTGCCAGCAGTGAAGATGGCAGCTTGCAGGCGCAGTACTTC TRBV6-1 . 14 . TRBJ2-7
CASSGGRGTEAFF TGCGCCAGCAGTGGAGGGAGGGGCACTGAAGCTTTCTTT TRBV10-2 . 13 . TRBJ1-1
CASSRGAEDEQFF TGTGCCAGCAGCCGCGGGGCCGAGGATGAGCAGTTCTTC TRBV5-8 . 13 . TRBJ2-1
CASSLVPRDKSSYEQYF TGTGCCAGCAGCTTAGTTCCGAGGGACAAGAGCTCCTACGAGCAGTACTTC TRBV11-2 . 17 . TRBJ2-7
CASRSVLAAGEQYF TGTGCCAGTCGCTCGGTTCTAGCGGCGGGGGAGCAGTACTTC TRBV6-6 TRBD2 14 . TRBJ2-7
CASNKGRPGNSPLHF TGTGCCAGCAACAAAGGGAGACCTGGAAATTCACCCCTCCACTTT TRBV28 . 15 . TRBJ1-6
CASRDIGDTQYF TGTGCCAGCCGGGACATTGGGGATACGCAGTATTTT TRBV28 . 12 . TRBJ2-3
CASSLSTATPLHF TGTGCCAGCAGCTTGTCGACAGCAACACCCCTCCACTTT TRBV11-3 . 13 . TRBJ1-6
CASSLLAGGHSTDTQYF TGCGCCAGCAGCCTACTAGCGGGGGGCCATAGCACAGATACGCAGTATTTT TRBV4-1 TRBD2 17 . TRBJ2-3
CSVAGGPTQYF TGCAGCGTCGCAGGGGGTCCGACCCAGTACTTC TRBV29-1 TRBD1 11 . TRBJ2-5
CASSPPLAGEDTQYF TGTGCCAGCTCACCACCTCTAGCGGGGGAAGATACGCAGTATTTT TRBV18 TRBD2 15 . TRBJ2-3
CASSLGANTEAFF TGTGCCAGCAGTCTGGGGGCGAACACTGAAGCTTTCTTT TRBV28 . 13 . TRBJ1-1
CASSSDRATPYGYTF TGTGCCAGCAGTTCGGACAGGGCAACCCCCTATGGCTACACCTTC TRBV2 TRBD1 15 . TRBJ1-2
CASSLGVQETQYF TGTGCCAGCTCACTCGGAGTTCAAGAGACCCAGTACTTC TRBV18 . 13 . TRBJ2-5
CASSKVKGQPNTEAFF TGTGCCAGCAGCAAAGTCAAGGGACAACCGAACACTGAAGCTTTCTTT TRBV21-1 . 16 . TRBJ1-1
CASSLEQGTYEQYF TGCGCCAGCAGCTTGGAGCAGGGGACCTACGAGCAGTACTTC TRBV5-1 . 14 . TRBJ2-7
CATSTGYGYTF TGTGCCACCAGCACGGGCTATGGCTACACCTTC TRBV15 . 11 once TRBJ1-2
CASSYSNSLYGYTF TGTGCCAGCAGTTACTCTAATTCCCTCTATGGCTACACCTTC TRBV6-5 . 14 . TRBJ1-2
CAIKRGTSEETQYF TGTGCCATCAAACGGGGTACATCCGAAGAGACCCAGTACTTC TRBV10-3 . 14 . TRBJ2-5
CASSKDGDSNYGYTF TGTGCCAGCAGCAAAGACGGGGATTCTAACTATGGCTACACCTTC TRBV21-1 . 15 . TRBJ1-2
CAWSVIGGQSSPLHF TGTGCCTGGAGTGTAATCGGCGGACAGTCTTCACCCCTCCACTTT TRBV30 . 15 many TRBJ1-6
CAWTREVNGYTF TGTGCCTGGACCCGAGAAGTCAATGGCTACACCTTC TRBV30 . 12 . TRBJ1-2
CASSYSPDTEAFF TGTGCCAGCAGTTACTCGCCGGACACTGAAGCTTTCTTT TRBV6-5 . 13 . TRBJ1-1
CATSPRTGYNSPLHF TGTGCCACCAGCCCACGGACAGGCTATAATTCACCCCTCCACTTT TRBV15 TRBD1 15 . TRBJ1-6
CASSKNDSGGADEQYF TGTGCCAGCAGCAAAAACGATAGCGGGGGGGCGGACGAGCAGTACTTC TRBV21-1 . 16 . TRBJ2-7
CAWIGVSGNTIYF TGTGCCTGGATCGGGGTCTCTGGAAACACCATATATTTT TRBV30 . 13 . TRBJ1-3
CASSPTSTGDTQYF TGCGCCAGCAGTCCGACCAGTACGGGGGATACGCAGTATTTT TRBV10-1 . 14 . TRBJ2-3
CASSWGGGGEKLFF TGTGCCAGCAGCTGGGGGGGAGGTGGCGAAAAACTGTTTTTT TRBV5-5 . 14 . TRBJ1-4
CASSQGKGVRSPLHF TGCGCCAGCAGCCAAGGCAAAGGGGTGAGGTCACCCCTCCACTTT TRBV4-1 . 15 . TRBJ1-6
CASGGGILGPQHF TGTGCCAGCGGGGGAGGGATACTGGGGCCCCAGCATTTT TRBV19 . 13 . TRBJ1-5
CATSRGEGDGNTIYF TGTGCCACCAGCAGAGGGGAAGGGGATGGAAACACCATATATTTT TRBV15 . 15 . TRBJ1-3
CASRDRVNTEAFF TGTGCCAGTCGGGACAGAGTGAACACTGAAGCTTTCTTT TRBV2 TRBD1 13 . TRBJ1-1
CASSPTGMDSNQPQHF TGTGCCAGTAGCCCCACAGGAATGGATAGCAATCAGCCCCAGCATTTT TRBV19 . 16 . TRBJ1-5
CASSLDRPYEQYF TGTGCCAGCAGTTTAGACAGGCCCTACGAGCAGTACTTC TRBV28 . 13 few TRBJ2-7
CASSIPGVSNEKLFF TGTGCCAGCAGTATCCCAGGGGTTTCTAATGAAAAACTGTTTTTT TRBV28 . 15 . TRBJ1-4
CASSATGYGTEAFF TGTGCCAGTAGTGCGACAGGGTATGGAACTGAAGCTTTCTTT TRBV19 TRBD1 14 . TRBJ1-1
CASSPKADSQGNQPQHF TGTGCCAGCAGCCCGAAAGCGGACTCCCAAGGCAATCAGCCCCAGCATTTT TRBV4-2 . 17 . TRBJ1-5
CASSLQGYSGANVLTF TGCGCCAGCAGCTTACAGGGCTACTCTGGGGCCAACGTCCTGACTTTC TRBV5-1 . 16 . TRBJ2-6
CASSFDRFGTEAFF TGCGCCAGCAGCTTCGACAGGTTCGGGACTGAAGCTTTCTTT TRBV5-1 . 14 few TRBJ1-1
CASSILPGTSGGHGETQYF TGTGCCAGTAGTATCCTTCCGGGGACTAGCGGGGGACACGGGGAGACCCAGTACTTC TRBV19 TRBD2 19 . TRBJ2-5
CASSPLSGQGLDTGELFF TGCGCCAGCAGTCCCTTGTCGGGACAGGGATTGGACACCGGGGAGCTGTTTTTT TRBV23-1 TRBD1 18 . TRBJ2-2
CAGVGWTGRPEAFF TGTGCCGGGGTCGGATGGACAGGGAGGCCTGAAGCTTTCTTT TRBV6-6 TRBD1 14 . TRBJ1-1
CASSSTGKGGNQPQHF TGTGCCAGCAGTTCTACAGGGAAAGGTGGCAATCAGCCCCAGCATTTT TRBV27 . 16 few TRBJ1-5
CASSATDSYEQYF TGTGCCAGCAGTGCGACAGACTCCTACGAGCAGTACTTC TRBV28 . 13 few TRBJ2-7
CASSSWEVEQYF TGTGCCAGCAGTTCTTGGGAGGTTGAGCAGTACTTC TRBV11-1 . 12 . TRBJ2-7
CASSLGDRETQYF TGCGCCAGCAGCTTGGGGGACAGAGAGACCCAGTACTTC TRBV5-1 TRBD1 13 once TRBJ2-5